This TCR beta chain was identified in a study of blood T cell repertoires in COVID-19. As originally analysed: Using reference gene primer amplification, nucleated cell counts were estimated. Sequencing was performed with immunoSEQ multiplex PCR; in TCRdb, only in-frame clones are kept and a portion is missing. The V and J calls and the clone size are those of that table, but D and trimming were determined from the DNA. The profile shows around 220,000 clones, 84% of them singletons. Germline V CDR1 and CDR2: LGHNA, YNFKEQ. The CDR3 spans 15 residues. V shed 7 bases and J 1 base; nucleotides not matched to a gene: 8. This clone was found a few times.

The clonotype comes from a woman in her thirties or forties who had recovered from COVID-19. The gene calls are TRBV4-2 and TRBJ1-1, with 8 bases lining up with TRBD1. Sequences were obtained from PBMCs or T cells enriched from blood (not recorded which). The CDR3 protein is CASNLWTGRNTEAFF. CDR3 nucleotide sequence: TGTGCCAGCAACCTCTGGACAGGGAGGAACACTGAAGCTTTCTTT.